The present TCR beta chain was sequenced within a study of blood T cell repertoires in COVID-19. Overall study context: Material from acute and convalescent COVID-19 was sourced from the United States, Italy and Spain.

The protocol was immunoSEQ multiplex PCR, while the TCRdb copy is restricted to in-frame clones and leaves out a portion. The repertoire holds some 250,000 clones, with about 90% as singletons. V was pared by 1 base and J by 10 bases, with 17 bases between. The CDR3 is made up of 16 amino acids. Germline CDR1 is LGHNT and CDR2 is FRNRAP. Individuals aged roughly 18 to 95 years were recruited from 24 US areas. Researchers sorted participants into cohorts using their self-reported clinical history. The receptor was derived from a human donor in a cohort exposed to, infected with or recovered from COVID-19 (not recorded which). The donor label of this sample is uncertain. V gene TRBV12-5 combines with J gene TRBJ1-6; D unclear. The sample was PBMCs or T cells enriched from blood (not recorded which). CDR3 sequence (DNA): TGTGCTAGTGGTTTGGCAGACGTGTCGATGAGGTCACCCCTCCACTTT. Translating it yields CASGLADVSMRSPLHF.